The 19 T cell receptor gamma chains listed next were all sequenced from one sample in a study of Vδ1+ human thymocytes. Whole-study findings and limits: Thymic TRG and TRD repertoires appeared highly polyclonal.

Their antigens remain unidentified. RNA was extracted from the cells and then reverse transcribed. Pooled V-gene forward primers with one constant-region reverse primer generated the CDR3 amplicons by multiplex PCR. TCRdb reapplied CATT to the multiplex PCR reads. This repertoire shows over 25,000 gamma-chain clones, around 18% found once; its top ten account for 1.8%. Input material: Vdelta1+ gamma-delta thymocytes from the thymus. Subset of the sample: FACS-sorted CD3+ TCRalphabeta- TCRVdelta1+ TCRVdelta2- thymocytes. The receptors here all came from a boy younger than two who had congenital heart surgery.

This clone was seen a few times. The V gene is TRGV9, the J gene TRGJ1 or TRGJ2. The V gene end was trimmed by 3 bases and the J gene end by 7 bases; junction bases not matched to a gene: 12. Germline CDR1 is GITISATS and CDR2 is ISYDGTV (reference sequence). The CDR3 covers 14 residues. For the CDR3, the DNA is TGTGCCTTGTGGGAGCCCCCGGTGTGGTATAAGAAACTCTTT. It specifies CALWEPPVWYKKLF.

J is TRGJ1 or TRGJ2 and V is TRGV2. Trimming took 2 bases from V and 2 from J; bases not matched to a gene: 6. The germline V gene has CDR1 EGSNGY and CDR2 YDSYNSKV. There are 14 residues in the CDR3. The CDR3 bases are TGTGCCACCTGGGACGAAGGAGATTATTATAAGAAACTCTTT. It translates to CATWDEGDYYKKLF.

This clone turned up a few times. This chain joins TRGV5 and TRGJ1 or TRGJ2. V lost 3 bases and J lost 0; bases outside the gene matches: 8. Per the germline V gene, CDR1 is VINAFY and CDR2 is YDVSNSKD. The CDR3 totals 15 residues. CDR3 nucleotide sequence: TGTGCCACCTGGGACGTCCAATCGAATTATTATAAGAAACTCTTT. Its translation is CATWDVQSNYYKKLF.

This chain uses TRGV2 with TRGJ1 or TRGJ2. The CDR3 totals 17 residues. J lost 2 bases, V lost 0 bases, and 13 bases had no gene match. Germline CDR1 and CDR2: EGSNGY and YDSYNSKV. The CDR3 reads CATWDGPKSLYYYKKLF. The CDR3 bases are TGTGCCACCTGGGACGGGCCTAAATCCCTATATTATTATAAGAAACTCTTT.

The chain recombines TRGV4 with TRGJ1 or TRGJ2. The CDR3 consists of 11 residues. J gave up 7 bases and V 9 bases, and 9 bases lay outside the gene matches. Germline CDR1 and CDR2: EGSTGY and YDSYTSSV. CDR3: CATGARYKKLF. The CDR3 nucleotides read TGTGCCACCGGGGCCAGGTATAAGAAACTCTTT.

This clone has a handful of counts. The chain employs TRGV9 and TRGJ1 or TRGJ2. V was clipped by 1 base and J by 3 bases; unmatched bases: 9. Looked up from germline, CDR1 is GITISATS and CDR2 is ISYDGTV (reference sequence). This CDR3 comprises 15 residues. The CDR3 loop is CALWEVNLGYYKKLF. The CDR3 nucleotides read TGTGCCTTGTGGGAGGTAAACCTGGGTTATTATAAGAAACTCTTT.

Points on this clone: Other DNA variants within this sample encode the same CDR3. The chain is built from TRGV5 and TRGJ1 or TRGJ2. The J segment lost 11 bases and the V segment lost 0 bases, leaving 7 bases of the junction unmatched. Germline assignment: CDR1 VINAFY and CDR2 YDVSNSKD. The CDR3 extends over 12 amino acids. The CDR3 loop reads CATWDRLREKLF. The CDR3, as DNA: TGTGCCACCTGGGACAGGCTGCGGGAGAAACTCTTT.

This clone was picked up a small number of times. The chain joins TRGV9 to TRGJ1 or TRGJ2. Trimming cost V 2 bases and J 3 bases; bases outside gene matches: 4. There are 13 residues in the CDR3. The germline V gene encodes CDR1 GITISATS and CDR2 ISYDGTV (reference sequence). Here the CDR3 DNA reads TGTGCCTTGTGGGAGGCGGTTTATTATAAGAAACTCTTT. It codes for CALWEAVYYKKLF.

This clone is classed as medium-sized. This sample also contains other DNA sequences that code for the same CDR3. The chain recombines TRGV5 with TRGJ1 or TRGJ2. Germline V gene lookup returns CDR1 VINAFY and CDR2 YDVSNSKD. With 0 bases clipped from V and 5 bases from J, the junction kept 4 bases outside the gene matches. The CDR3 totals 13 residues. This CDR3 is CATWDRRNYKKLF. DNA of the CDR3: TGTGCCACCTGGGACAGGCGGAATTATAAGAAACTCTTT.

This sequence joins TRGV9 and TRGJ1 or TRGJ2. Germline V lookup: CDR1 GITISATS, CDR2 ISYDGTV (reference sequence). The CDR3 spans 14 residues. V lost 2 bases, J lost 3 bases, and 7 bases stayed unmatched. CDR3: CALWEASIYYKKLF. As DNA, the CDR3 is TGTGCCTTGTGGGAGGCTTCAATTTATTATAAGAAACTCTTT.

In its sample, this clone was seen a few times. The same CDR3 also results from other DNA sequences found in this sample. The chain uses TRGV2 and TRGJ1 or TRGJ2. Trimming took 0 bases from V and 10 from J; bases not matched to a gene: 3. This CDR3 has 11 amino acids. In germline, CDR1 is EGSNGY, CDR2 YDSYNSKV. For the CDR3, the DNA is TGTGCCACCTGGGACGGGCGCAAGAAACTCTTT. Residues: CATWDGRKKLF.

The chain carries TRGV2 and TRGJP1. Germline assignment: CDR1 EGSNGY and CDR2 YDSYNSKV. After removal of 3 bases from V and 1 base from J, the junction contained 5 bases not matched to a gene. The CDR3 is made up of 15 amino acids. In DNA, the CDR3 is TGTGCCACCTGGGACAGGGGTACCACTGGTTGGTTCAAGATATTT. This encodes CATWDRGTTGWFKIF.

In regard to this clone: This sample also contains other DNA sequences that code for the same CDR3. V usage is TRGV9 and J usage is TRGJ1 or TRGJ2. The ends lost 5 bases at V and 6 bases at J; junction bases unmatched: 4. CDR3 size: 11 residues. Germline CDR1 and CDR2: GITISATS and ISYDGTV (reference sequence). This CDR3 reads CALWVGYKKLF. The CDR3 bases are TGTGCCTTGTGGGTTGGTTATAAGAAACTCTTT.

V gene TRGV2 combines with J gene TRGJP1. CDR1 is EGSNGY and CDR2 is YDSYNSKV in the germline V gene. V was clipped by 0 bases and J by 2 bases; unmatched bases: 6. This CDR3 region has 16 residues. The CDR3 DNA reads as TGTGCCACCTGGGACGGGAGGGGCACCACTGGTTGGTTCAAGATATTT. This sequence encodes CATWDGRGTTGWFKIF.

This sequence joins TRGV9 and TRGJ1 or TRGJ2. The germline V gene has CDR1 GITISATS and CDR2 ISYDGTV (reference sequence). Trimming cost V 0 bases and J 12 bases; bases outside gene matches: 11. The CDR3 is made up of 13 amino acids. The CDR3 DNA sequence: TGTGCCTTGTGGGAGGTGTGGGGGGTTGCGAAACTCTTT. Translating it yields CALWEVWGVAKLF.

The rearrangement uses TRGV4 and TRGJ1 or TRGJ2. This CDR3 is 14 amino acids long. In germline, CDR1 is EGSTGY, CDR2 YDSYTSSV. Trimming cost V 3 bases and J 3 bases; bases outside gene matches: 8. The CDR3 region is CATWDSVFYYKKLF. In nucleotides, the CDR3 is TGTGCCACCTGGGATAGTGTTTTTTATTATAAGAAACTCTTT.

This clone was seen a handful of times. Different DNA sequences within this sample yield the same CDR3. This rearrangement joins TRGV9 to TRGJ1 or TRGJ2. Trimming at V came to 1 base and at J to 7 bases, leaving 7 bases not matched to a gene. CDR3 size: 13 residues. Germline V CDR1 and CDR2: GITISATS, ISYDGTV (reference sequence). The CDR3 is CALWEVPGYKKLF. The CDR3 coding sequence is TGTGCCTTGTGGGAGGTCCCGGGGTATAAGAAACTCTTT.

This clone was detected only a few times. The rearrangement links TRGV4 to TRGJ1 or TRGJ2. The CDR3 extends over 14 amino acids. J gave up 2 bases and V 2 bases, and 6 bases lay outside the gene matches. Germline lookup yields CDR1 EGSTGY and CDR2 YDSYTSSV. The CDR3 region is CATWDDFYYYKKLF. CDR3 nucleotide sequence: TGTGCCACCTGGGATGATTTCTATTATTATAAGAAACTCTTT.

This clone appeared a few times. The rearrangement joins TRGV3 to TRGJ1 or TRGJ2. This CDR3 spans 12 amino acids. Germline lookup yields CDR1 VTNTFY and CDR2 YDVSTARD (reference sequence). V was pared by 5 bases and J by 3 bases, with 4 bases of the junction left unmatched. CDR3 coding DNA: TGTGCCACCTGGGCCCGTTATTATAAGAAACTCTTT. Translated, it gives CATWARYYKKLF.